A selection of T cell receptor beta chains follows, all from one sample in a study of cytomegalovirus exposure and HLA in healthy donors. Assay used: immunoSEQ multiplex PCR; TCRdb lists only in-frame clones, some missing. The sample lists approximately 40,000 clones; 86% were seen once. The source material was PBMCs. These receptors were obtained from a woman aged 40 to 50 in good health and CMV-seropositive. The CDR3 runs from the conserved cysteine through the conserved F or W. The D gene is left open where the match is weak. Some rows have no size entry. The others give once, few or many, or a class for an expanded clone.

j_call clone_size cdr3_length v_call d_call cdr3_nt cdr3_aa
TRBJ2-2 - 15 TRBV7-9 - TGTGCCAGCAGCTTAAGAGGTATCCACACCGGGGAGCTGTTTTTT CASSLRGIHTGELFF
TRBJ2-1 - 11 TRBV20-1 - TGCAGTGCTATCCAGGGTTCGGGGCAGTTCTTC CSAIQGSGQFF
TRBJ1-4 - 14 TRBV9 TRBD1 TGTGCCAGCAGCGAGACAGGGGAAGGTGAAAAACTGTTTTTT CASSETGEGEKLFF
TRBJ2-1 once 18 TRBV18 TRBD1 TGTGCCAGCTCACCCGGGACAGGCACCTTTCGATCCTACAATGAGCAGTTCTTC CASSPGTGTFRSYNEQFF
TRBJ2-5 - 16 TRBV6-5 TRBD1 TGTGCCAGCAGTTACTCGAACAGGGGATATGGGGAGACCCAGTACTTC CASSYSNRGYGETQYF
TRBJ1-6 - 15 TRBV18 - TGTGCCAGCTCACCTTCCGTATCCTATAATTCACCCCTCCACTTT CASSPSVSYNSPLHF
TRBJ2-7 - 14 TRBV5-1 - TGCGCCAGCAAGCTTGATGCCAGGGACTACGAGCAGTACTTC CASKLDARDYEQYF
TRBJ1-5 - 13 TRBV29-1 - TGCAGCGTAACGGGACAAATGGATCAGCCCCAGCATTTT CSVTGQMDQPQHF
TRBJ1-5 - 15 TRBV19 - TGTGCCAGTGGCCCCAGGGGCATAAGCAATCAGCCCCAGCATTTT CASGPRGISNQPQHF
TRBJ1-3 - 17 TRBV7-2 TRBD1 TGTGCCAGCAGCGGAAGACAGGGACTTTTCTCTGGAAACACCATATATTTT CASSGRQGLFSGNTIYF
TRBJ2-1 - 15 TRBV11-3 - TGTGCCAGCAGCGTCGGACAGAGAGGGTTCAATGAGCAGTTCTTC CASSVGQRGFNEQFF
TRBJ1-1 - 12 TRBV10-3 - TGTGCCACCGGGAGTGTCGACACTGAAGCTTTCTTT CATGSVDTEAFF
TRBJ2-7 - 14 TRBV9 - TGTGCCAGCAGCGTAGGCCAGGGGGGATACGAGCAGTACTTC CASSVGQGGYEQYF
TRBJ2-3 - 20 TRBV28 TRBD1 TGTGCCAGCAGTTTGGAGGCGGTTGTGGGGACAGGGGTCAGCACAGATACGCAGTATTTT CASSLEAVVGTGVSTDTQYF
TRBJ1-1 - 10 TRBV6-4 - TGTGCCAGAATAAACACTGAAGCTTTCTTT CARINTEAFF
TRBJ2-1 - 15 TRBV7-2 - TGTGCCAGCACCCTAGAGGCAGGGGTCGGCAATGAGCAGTTCTTC CASTLEAGVGNEQFF
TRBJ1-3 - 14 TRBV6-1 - TGTGCCAGCAGTGAACCGGGGAACGGAAACACCATATATTTT CASSEPGNGNTIYF